The 32 T cell receptor beta chains below come from one sample, sequenced in a study of Ad26.COV2.S vaccination and SARS-CoV-2 variants. Clones were read by immunoSEQ multiplex PCR, and TCRdb kept only the in-frame ones, dropping some. This table has about 350,000 clones, about 92% appearing once. Source: peripheral blood, taken after recovery from COVID-19. The receptors stem from a human donor who had recovered from COVID-19.

Concerning this clone itself: A much larger clone lies a single base off, so this may be a read error. This chain uses TRBV12-3 or TRBV12-4 with TRBJ2-5; D is unclear. V gave up 6 bases and J gave up 1 base, with 6 bases separating them. The CDR3 covers 12 residues. CDR3 DNA sequence: TGTGCCAGCAGCCCCCCCCAAGAGACCCAGTACTTC. It codes for CASSPPQETQYF.

The V and J genes are TRBV6-2 or TRBV6-3 and TRBJ2-7; TRBD2 matches at 7 bases. The CDR3 runs to 15 residues. Germline V gene sequence: CDR1 MNHEY, CDR2 SVGEGT. V was clipped by 7 bases and J by 4 bases; unmatched bases: 13. The chain's CDR3 is CASTPRTRFTYEQYF. CDR3 bases: TGTGCCAGCACCCCGAGGACTAGATTTACTTACGAGCAGTACTTC.

The rearrangement joins TRBV7-9 to TRBJ1-6; possibly TRBD1 for D (6 bases). V lost 5 bases and J 11 bases, leaving 13 bases between the germline ends. The CDR3 contains 13 residues. Per the germline V gene, CDR1 is SEHNR and CDR2 is FQNEAQ (reference sequence). CDR3 loop: CASSGRTVAPLHF. The CDR3 DNA reads as TGTGCCAGCAGCGGCAGGACAGTCGCACCCCTCCACTTT.

V and J are TRBV6-1 and TRBJ1-5; 8 bases align to TRBD1. The J segment lost 2 bases and the V segment lost 3 bases, leaving 12 bases of the junction unmatched. The CDR3 has 18 residues. Germline CDR1 is MNHNS and CDR2 is SASEGT. CDR3 coding DNA: TGTGCCAGCAGTGACCGGGACAGGTTTGGGCCGGGCAATCAGCCCCAGCATTTT. It encodes CASSDRDRFGPGNQPQHF.

This chain joins TRBV19 and TRBJ1-2; no definite D call. This CDR3 has 11 amino acids. V was shortened by 1 base and J by 8 bases, with 5 bases between the two germline ends. CDR1 is LNHDA and CDR2 is SQIVND in the germline V gene (reference sequence). CDR3 in amino acids: CASSIGSGYTF. As DNA, the CDR3 is TGTGCCAGTAGTATAGGGTCCGGCTACACCTTC.

The chain employs TRBV13 and TRBJ1-4; D is uncertain. In germline, CDR1 is PRHDT, CDR2 FYEKMQ (reference sequence). The V end was cut by 0 bases, the J end by 0 bases, with 8 bases between. The CDR3 extends over 16 amino acids. The CDR3: CASSLGQPATNEKLFF. CDR3 bases: TGTGCCAGCAGCTTAGGACAGCCAGCAACTAATGAAAAACTGTTTTTT.

The chain couples TRBV11-2 to TRBJ2-5, with 8 bases lining up with TRBD1. The germline V gene encodes CDR1 SGHAT and CDR2 FQNNGV. V dropped 3 bases and J dropped 4; count of bases not matched to a gene: 10. The CDR3 is made up of 16 amino acids. The CDR3 reads CASSFGTGRYVETQYF. The CDR3 DNA follows: TGTGCCAGCAGCTTTGGGACAGGCCGTTACGTAGAGACCCAGTACTTC.

The rearrangement joins TRBV20-1 to TRBJ2-5; D is possibly TRBD1 or TRBD2 (5 bases each). Trimming pared 6 bases from V and 3 bases from J, leaving 20 bases between. The CDR3 is 15 amino acids. Per germline, CDR1 DFQATT and CDR2 SNEGSKA (reference sequence). In nucleotides, the CDR3 is TGCAGTGCCAGTACCGGGACGGTTAAAGAAGAGACCCAGTACTTC. It yields the protein CSASTGTVKEETQYF.

The genes are TRBV27 and TRBJ1-1, with D perhaps TRBD1 (6 bases). The CDR3 has 13 residues. Germline lookup yields CDR1 MNHEY and CDR2 SMNVEV (reference sequence). Trimming left V 5 bases short and J 0 bases short, with 7 bases between. CDR3 in amino acids: CASSAGVNTEAFF. CDR3 nucleotides: TGTGCCAGCAGTGCAGGGGTGAACACTGAAGCTTTCTTT.

V is TRBV9 and J is TRBJ2-7; D may be TRBD2 (5 bases). Germline V gene sequence: CDR1 SGDLS, CDR2 YYNGEE. This CDR3 contains 12 residues. V gave up 3 bases and J gave up 4 bases, with 8 bases separating them. In DNA form, the CDR3 reads TGTGCCAGCAGCGGGACTTCTTACGAGCAGTACTTC. It translates to CASSGTSYEQYF. Full variable domain (rest looked up from reference TRBV9 and TRBJ2-7): DSGVTQTPKHLITATGQRVTLRCSPRSGDLSVYWYQQSLDQGLQFLIQYYNGEERAKGNILERFSAQQFPDLHSELNLSSLELGDSALYFCASSGTSYEQYFGPGTRLTVT.

This chain links TRBV4-1 with TRBJ1-4, with D unresolved. The CDR3 is 16 residues long. Trimming removed 4 bases at V and 4 bases at J, with 16 bases between. CDR1 is MGHRA and CDR2 is YSYEKL in the germline V gene. Written as DNA, the CDR3 is TGCGCCAGCAGCCCAAGACCCCAGGTTTATAATGAAAAACTGTTTTTT. Encoded protein: CASSPRPQVYNEKLFF.

V usage is TRBV7-9 and J usage is TRBJ1-2; TRBD1 aligns across 10 bases. From germline, CDR1 is SEHNR and CDR2 FQNEAQ (reference sequence). The V segment lost 0 bases and the J segment 1 base; nucleotides outside the gene matches: 2. This CDR3 comprises 16 residues. CDR3 sequence (DNA): TGTGCCAGCAGCTTAGCCGGGACAGGGGATAACTATGGCTACACCTTC. This codes for CASSLAGTGDNYGYTF.

Relative to its sample, this clone is medium-sized. The rearrangement links TRBV13 to TRBJ1-1, with 8 bases that match TRBD1. After removal of 3 bases from V and 6 bases from J, the junction contained 6 bases not matched to a gene. Per the germline V gene, CDR1 is PRHDT and CDR2 is FYEKMQ (reference sequence). This CDR3 comprises 14 residues. The CDR3 loop reads CASSFGTGSAEAFF. Here the CDR3 DNA reads TGTGCCAGCAGCTTCGGGACAGGATCCGCTGAAGCTTTCTTT.

The V and J genes are TRBV7-9 and TRBJ1-4; D may be TRBD1 (6 bases). The CDR3 loop spans 15 amino acids. Trimming took 5 bases from V and 1 from J, leaving 11 bases between them. The germline gives CDR1 SEHNR, CDR2 FQNEAQ (reference sequence). CDR3 in DNA: TGTGCCAGCAGCCCCCAAGGGGGAACTAATGAAAAACTGTTTTTT. Amino acid sequence: CASSPQGGTNEKLFF. Drawing the rest from reference TRBV7-9 and TRBJ1-4, the complete variable domain is DTGVSQNPRHKITKRGQNVTFRCDPISEHNRLYWYRQTLGQGPEFLTYFQNEAQLEKSRLLSDRFSAERPKGSFSTLEIQRTEQGDSAMYLCASSPQGGTNEKLFFGSGTQLSVL.

The V and J genes are TRBV19 and TRBJ2-5, with 16 bases identical to TRBD2. The germline CDR1 and CDR2 sequences are LNHDA and SQIVND (reference sequence). The ends lost 0 bases at V and 4 bases at J; junction bases unmatched: 5. The CDR3 is 18 amino acids. The CDR3 reads CASSIEGLAGGPGETQYF. CDR3 bases: TGTGCCAGTAGTATAGAGGGACTAGCGGGGGGGCCTGGAGAGACCCAGTACTTC.

This chain links TRBV20-1 with TRBJ2-7, with D tentatively TRBD2 (6 bases). CDR3 length equals 15 residues. CDR1 and CDR2 (germline): DFQATT, SNEGSKA (reference sequence). The ends were cut back, 6 bases at V and 1 base at J, with 19 bases in the middle. Here the CDR3 DNA reads TGCAGTGCCAGTAATCGGGCGGGGACGTCCTACGAGCAGTACTTC. The encoded protein is CSASNRAGTSYEQYF.

This rearrangement joins TRBV5-6 to TRBJ2-2, with TRBD1 matching over 11 bases. The ends lost 3 bases at V and 3 bases at J; junction bases unmatched: 4. Germline CDR1 and CDR2: SGHDT and YYEEEE. This CDR3 spans 16 amino acids. CDR3 in amino acids: CASSYRDRGYTGELFF. CDR3 nucleotides: TGTGCCAGCAGCTACCGGGACAGGGGGTACACCGGGGAGCTGTTTTTT.

The chain is built from TRBV2 and TRBJ2-2; tentative D call: TRBD1 (5 bases). The CDR3 extends over 15 amino acids. V was cut by 6 bases and J by 0 bases, with 11 bases left in between. The germline V gene encodes CDR1 SNHLY and CDR2 FYNNEI. This chain's CDR3 is CASSGHPSNTGELFF. Here the CDR3 DNA reads TGTGCCAGCAGCGGACATCCTTCGAACACCGGGGAGCTGTTTTTT.

The CDR3 loop reads CSATGGNEQFF. The CDR3 bases are TGCAGTGCTACAGGGGGCAATGAGCAGTTCTTC. The V gene is TRBV20-1, the J gene TRBJ2-1; 7 nucleotides match TRBD1. The CDR3 has 11 amino acids. J gave up 6 bases and V 4 bases, and 0 bases lay outside the gene matches. Germline values: CDR1 DFQATT, CDR2 SNEGSKA (reference sequence).

The CDR3 sequence: CASSSIDMMNTEAFF. The CDR3 bases are TGTGCCAGCAGCTCGATCGACATGATGAACACTGAAGCTTTCTTT. The rearrangement joins TRBV5-6 to TRBJ1-1; D ambiguous. Trimming shortened V by 3 bases and J by 0 bases, and 12 bases separated the two germline ends. Germline V gene data show CDR1 as SGHDT and CDR2 as YYEEEE. This CDR3 is built from 15 residues.

This clone was observed a handful of times. The rearrangement joins TRBV29-1 to TRBJ2-7; D is perhaps TRBD1 (6 bases). CDR1 is SQVTM, CDR2 ANQGSEA, per germline. The CDR3 covers 15 residues. Trimming shortened V by 2 bases and J by 2 bases, and 16 bases separated the two germline ends. This CDR3 is CSVETPRGQTYEQYF. The CDR3 DNA is TGCAGCGTTGAAACACCCCGTGGACAGACCTACGAGCAGTACTTC.

This chain joins TRBV6-2 or TRBV6-3 and TRBJ1-5, with TRBD1 matching over 7 bases. Germline values: CDR1 MNHEY, CDR2 SVGEGT. The J segment lost 4 bases and the V segment lost 6 bases, leaving 6 bases of the junction unmatched. The CDR3 loop spans 14 amino acids. The CDR3: CASSPDRRNQPQHF. DNA of the CDR3: TGTGCCAGCAGCCCGGACAGGCGAAATCAGCCCCAGCATTTT.

The chain employs TRBV6-1 and TRBJ1-2; D unclear. Trimming took off 0 bases at V and 5 bases at J, with 19 bases between the two ends. This CDR3 contains 17 residues. Germline CDR1 reads MNHNS; CDR2 reads SASEGT. The CDR3 spells CASSEAGRSGNFYGYTF. The CDR3 DNA reads TGTGCCAGCAGTGAAGCCGGACGATCGGGGAATTTTTATGGCTACACCTTC.

V gene TRBV5-5 combines with J gene TRBJ1-1; 8 bases line up with TRBD1. The CDR3 length is 16 residues. The J segment lost 0 bases and the V segment lost 4 bases, leaving 8 bases of the junction unmatched. The germline gives CDR1 SGHKS, CDR2 YYEKEE (reference sequence). The CDR3 DNA is TGTGCCAGCAGCGTGGGGACAGGCGGTCTGAACACTGAAGCTTTCTTT. Amino acids: CASSVGTGGLNTEAFF.

This sequence joins TRBV7-6 and TRBJ1-1, with D unclear. This CDR3 has 14 amino acids. Germline CDR1 is SGHVS and CDR2 is FNYEAQ. V lost 5 bases and J lost 1, with 11 bases in between. CDR3 amino acids: CASSINAGNTEAFF. The CDR3 DNA reads TGTGCCAGCAGCATAAATGCAGGGAACACTGAAGCTTTCTTT. Together with reference TRBV7-6 and TRBJ1-1, the CDR3 gives the full variable domain: GAGVSQSPRYKVTKRGQDVALRCDPISGHVSLYWYRQALGQGPEFLTYFNYEAQQDKSGLPNDRFSAERPEGSISTLTIQRTEQRDSAMYRCASSINAGNTEAFFGQGTRLTVV.

This chain links TRBV9 with TRBJ1-1; D perhaps matches TRBD1 (5 bases). This CDR3 contains 14 residues. The ends were cut back, 4 bases at V and 1 base at J, with 11 bases in the middle. Looked up from germline, CDR1 is SGDLS and CDR2 is YYNGEE. The CDR3 region is CASSPGGGNTEAFF. In DNA form, the CDR3 reads TGTGCCAGCAGCCCCGGGGGGGGGAACACTGAAGCTTTCTTT. Together with reference TRBV9 and TRBJ1-1, the CDR3 gives the full variable domain: DSGVTQTPKHLITATGQRVTLRCSPRSGDLSVYWYQQSLDQGLQFLIQYYNGEERAKGNILERFSAQQFPDLHSELNLSSLELGDSALYFCASSPGGGNTEAFFGQGTRLTVV.

The chain is built from TRBV9 and TRBJ2-7; 10 bases are a match to TRBD1. V lost 3 bases and J lost 3; bases outside the gene matches: 3. This CDR3 region has 14 residues. Germline V gene lookup returns CDR1 SGDLS and CDR2 YYNGEE. This CDR3 is CASSGGQGIYEQYF. DNA for the CDR3: TGTGCCAGCAGCGGGGGACAGGGGATCTACGAGCAGTACTTC.

On this clone: A junction boundary mismatches the germline segment, possibly from a read error. This chain joins TRBV9 and TRBJ2-5; TRBD2 matches 8 bases. Looked up from germline, CDR1 is SGDLS and CDR2 is YYNGEE. This CDR3 region has 13 residues. The CDR3 loop reads CARSGGRKETQYF. CDR3 bases: TGTGCCAGGAGCGGGGGCCGGAAAGAGACCCAGTACTTC.

Here the CDR3 reads CASSSPLAGGHLPGELFF. CDR3 nucleotide sequence: TGTGCCAGCAGCTCACCACTAGCGGGGGGGCATTTACCCGGGGAGCTGTTTTTT. The chain carries TRBV7-2 and TRBJ2-2; 13 positions match TRBD2. The V and J ends lost 4 bases and 6 bases, in that order; junction bases with no gene match: 11. The germline V gene has CDR1 SGHTA and CDR2 FQGNSA. The CDR3 length is 18 residues. The full variable domain, with the rest looked up from reference TRBV7-2 and TRBJ2-2, is GAGVSQSPSNKVTEKGKDVELRCDPISGHTALYWYRQSLGQGLEFLIYFQGNSAPDKSGLPSDRFSAERTGGSVSTLTIQRTQQEDSAVYLCASSSPLAGGHLPGELFFGEGSRLTVL.

This chain joins TRBV5-6 and TRBJ1-3; D ambiguous. The CDR3 is made up of 16 amino acids. In germline, CDR1 is SGHDT, CDR2 YYEEEE. V was clipped by 0 bases and J by 0 bases, with 10 bases between them. In nucleotides, the CDR3 is TGTGCCAGCAGCTTGGACGCCGGAAACTCTGGAAACACCATATATTTT. Its protein is CASSLDAGNSGNTIYF.

The rearrangement joins TRBV5-1 to TRBJ2-2, with D perhaps matching TRBD1 (5 bases). V shed 5 bases and J shed 1 base, with 9 bases lying between them. CDR1 is SGHRS, CDR2 YFSETQ, per germline. CDR3 size: 14 residues. In DNA, the CDR3 is TGCGCCAGCAGGGACACGGTGAACACCGGGGAGCTGTTTTTT. This encodes CASRDTVNTGELFF.

This rearrangement joins TRBV6-6 to TRBJ2-2, with TRBD1 as a possible D gene (5 bases). The CDR3 runs to 12 residues. The germline V and J ends were trimmed by 6 bases and 7 bases, with 9 bases remaining between them. Germline V gene data show CDR1 as MNHNY and CDR2 as SVGAGI (reference sequence). The CDR3 spells CASRPTDGELFF. CDR3 DNA: TGTGCCAGCAGGCCGACAGACGGGGAGCTGTTTTTT.